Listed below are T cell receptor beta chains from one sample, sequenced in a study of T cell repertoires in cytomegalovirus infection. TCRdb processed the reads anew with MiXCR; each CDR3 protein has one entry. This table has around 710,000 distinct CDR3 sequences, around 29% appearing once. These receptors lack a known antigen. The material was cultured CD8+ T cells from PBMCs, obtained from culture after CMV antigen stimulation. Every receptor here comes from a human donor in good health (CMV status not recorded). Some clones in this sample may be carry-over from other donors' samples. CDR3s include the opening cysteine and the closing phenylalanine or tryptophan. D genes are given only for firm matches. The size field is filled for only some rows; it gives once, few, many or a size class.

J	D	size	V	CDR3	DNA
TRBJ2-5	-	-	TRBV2	CASTRYQETQYF	TGTGCCAGCACTAGATACCAAGAGACCCAGTACTTC
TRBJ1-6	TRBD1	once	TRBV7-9	CASSVDRGLGAPLHF	TGTGCCAGCAGCGTCGACAGGGGTCTAGGGGCACCCCTCCACTTT
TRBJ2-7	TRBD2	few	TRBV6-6	CASSYLAGGNHEQYF	TGTGCCAGCAGTTACTTGGCGGGGGGGAATCACGAGCAGTACTTC
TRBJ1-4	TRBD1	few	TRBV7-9	CASSRTGVSEKLFF	TGTGCCAGCAGCCGGACAGGGGTTAGTGAAAAACTGTTTTTT
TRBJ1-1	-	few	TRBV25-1	CASKGDRAFF	TGTGCCAGCAAGGGGGATCGAGCTTTCTTT
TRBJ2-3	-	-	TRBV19	CASRVGQTDTQYF	TGTGCCAGTAGAGTCGGACAGACAGATACGCAGTATTTT
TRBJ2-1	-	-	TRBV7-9	CASTRSGNEQFF	TGTGCCAGCACCAGGTCGGGCAATGAGCAGTTCTTC
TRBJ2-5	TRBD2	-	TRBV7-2	CASATGGGSGKWYQETQYF	TGTGCCAGCGCAACCGGAGGGGGTAGCGGGAAATGGTACCAAGAGACCCAGTACTTC
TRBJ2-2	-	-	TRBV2	CASQWNTGELFF	TGTGCCAGCCAGTGGAACACCGGGGAGCTGTTTTTT
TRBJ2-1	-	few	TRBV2	CASSESISEQFF	TGTGCCAGCAGTGAATCGATATCGGAGCAGTTCTTC
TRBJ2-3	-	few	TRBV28	CASSFVGGVGNQFRNPSTDTQYF	TGTGCCAGCAGTTTTGTTGGTGGGGTTGGGAACCAATTCCGGAACCCTAGCACAGATACGCAGTATTTT
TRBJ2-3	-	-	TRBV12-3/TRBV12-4	CASGRGRWTDTQYF	TGTGCCAGCGGGCGGGGCAGGTGGACAGATACGCAGTATTTT
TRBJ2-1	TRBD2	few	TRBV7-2	CASSSSGALNEQFF	TGTGCCAGCAGCTCAAGCGGGGCTCTCAATGAGCAGTTCTTC
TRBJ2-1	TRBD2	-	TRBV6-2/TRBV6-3	CASRGIIKTSGASLYNEQFF	TGTGCTAGCAGAGGCATCATAAAGACTAGCGGGGCTTCTCTATACAATGAGCAGTTCTTC
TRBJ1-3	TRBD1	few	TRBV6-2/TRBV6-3	CASTHRDRPNSGNTIYF	TGTGCCAGCACCCACCGGGACAGGCCTAACTCTGGAAACACCATATATTTT
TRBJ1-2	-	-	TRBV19	CASQRGSEGYGYTF	TGTGCCAGTCAAAGGGGCAGTGAGGGCTATGGCTACACCTTC
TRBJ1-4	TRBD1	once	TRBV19	CASSTRDRLATNENLFF	TGTGCCAGTAGTACCCGGGACAGGCTCGCAACTAATGAAAATCTGTTTTTT